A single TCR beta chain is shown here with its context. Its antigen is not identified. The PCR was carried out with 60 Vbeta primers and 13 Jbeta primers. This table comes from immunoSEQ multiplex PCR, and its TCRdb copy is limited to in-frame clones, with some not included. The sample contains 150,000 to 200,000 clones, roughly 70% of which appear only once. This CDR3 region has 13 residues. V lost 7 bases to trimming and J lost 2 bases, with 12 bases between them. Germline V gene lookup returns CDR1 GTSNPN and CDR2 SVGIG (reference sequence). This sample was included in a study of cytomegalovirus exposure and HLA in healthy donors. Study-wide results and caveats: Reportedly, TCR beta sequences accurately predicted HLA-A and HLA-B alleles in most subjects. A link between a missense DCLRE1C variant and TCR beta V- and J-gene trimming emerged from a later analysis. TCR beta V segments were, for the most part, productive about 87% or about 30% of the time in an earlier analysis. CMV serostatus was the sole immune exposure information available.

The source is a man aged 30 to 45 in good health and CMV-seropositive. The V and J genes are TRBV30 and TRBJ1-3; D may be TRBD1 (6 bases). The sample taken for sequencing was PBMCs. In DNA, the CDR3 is TGTGCCTTCTTACAGGGAACTGGAAACACCATATATTTT. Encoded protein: CAFLQGTGNTIYF.